The 17 T cell receptor beta chains reported below all come from one sample, sequenced in a study of cytomegalovirus exposure and HLA in healthy donors. PCR employed 60 Vbeta and 13 Jbeta primers. Only in-frame clones appear in the TCRdb table, and some are missing; sequencing was by immunoSEQ multiplex PCR. The top ten clones hold roughly 4.1% of a sample with about 97,000 clones, about 80% of them seen once. Input material: PBMCs. The receptors stem from a man aged 35 to 55 in good health and CMV-seronegative.

This clone is a singleton in its sample. V is TRBV5-1 and J is TRBJ2-5; 11 positions match TRBD2. After removal of 2 bases from V and 4 bases from J, the junction contained 4 bases not matched to a gene. The CDR3 has 15 residues. Germline-derived CDR1 and CDR2 are SGHRS and YFSETQ. CDR3 in DNA: TGCGCCAGCAGCTTCCCCCTAGCGGGGGGAGAGACCCAGTACTTC. This gives the protein CASSFPLAGGETQYF.

This clone has just a few counts. The rearrangement joins TRBV18 to TRBJ1-2; 8 bases are shared with TRBD1. The CDR3 extends over 15 amino acids. The V gene's germline CDR1 is KGHSH and CDR2 LQKENI. The V and J ends lost 4 bases and 7 bases, in that order; junction bases with no gene match: 11. For the CDR3, the DNA is TGTGCCAGCTCACTCCTGGACAGGGTAGAGTCTGGCTACACCTTC. Encoded protein: CASSLLDRVESGYTF. The entire variable domain, with the rest obtained from reference TRBV18 and TRBJ1-2, is as follows: NAGVMQNPRHLVRRRGQEARLRCSPMKGHSHVYWYRQLPEEGLKFMVYLQKENIIDESGMPKERFSAEFPKEGPSILRIQQVVRGDSAAYFCASSLLDRVESGYTFGSGTRLTVV.

J is TRBJ2-2 and V is TRBV18; 11 nucleotides agree with TRBD1. This CDR3 spans 17 amino acids. V shed 1 base and J 2 bases; nucleotides not matched to a gene: 3. In germline, CDR1 is KGHSH, CDR2 LQKENI. CDR3 amino acids: CASSPRTGGTNTGELFF. CDR3 nucleotides: TGTGCCAGCTCACCACGGACAGGGGGCACCAACACCGGGGAGCTGTTTTTT.

This clone showed up just once. The V call is TRBV2, the J call TRBJ2-5, with TRBD1 identical over 9 bases. The CDR3 spans 15 residues. J gave up 5 bases and V 6 bases, and 10 bases lay outside the gene matches. Per germline, CDR1 SNHLY and CDR2 FYNNEI. The CDR3 loop reads CASREGTGPVETQYF. The CDR3 bases are TGTGCCAGCAGGGAGGGGACAGGGCCGGTGGAGACCCAGTACTTC. The variable domain in full, completed from reference TRBV2 and TRBJ2-5, reads EPEVTQTPSHQVTQMGQEVILRCVPISNHLYFYWYRQILGQKVEFLVSFYNNEISEKSEIFDDQFSVERPDGSNFTLKIRSTKLEDSAMYFCASREGTGPVETQYFGPGTRLLVL.

The genes are TRBV7-6 and TRBJ1-2; D possibly corresponds to TRBD1 (6 bases). This CDR3 is built from 13 residues. The germline V gene has CDR1 SGHVS and CDR2 FNYEAQ. The V end was cut by 5 bases, the J end by 4 bases, with 11 bases between. The CDR3 coding sequence is TGTGCCAGCAGCCCCCCAGGGGCCTATGGCTACACCTTC. Its translation: CASSPPGAYGYTF.

V usage is TRBV5-6 and J usage is TRBJ2-5; 8 bases are a match to TRBD2. The CDR3 is 17 amino acids. CDR1 is SGHDT, CDR2 YYEEEE, per germline. Trimming took 4 bases from V and 0 from J; bases not matched to a gene: 11. CDR3 loop: CASSREGGGLYQETQYF. CDR3 coding DNA: TGTGCCAGCAGCCGGGAGGGCGGGGGCTTGTACCAAGAGACCCAGTACTTC.

On this clone: One end of the junction does not line up with germline, which may come from a read error. The rearrangement joins TRBV7-9 to TRBJ2-6; D is ambiguous. The V gene's germline CDR1 is SEHNR and CDR2 FQNEAQ (reference sequence). This CDR3 is built from 17 residues. The DNA for the CDR3 is TGTTCCAGCAGCTTGACGACTTCTCTCTCTGGGGCCAACGTCCTGACTTTC. Translation: CSSSLTTSLSGANVLTF.

This rearrangement joins TRBV4-3 to TRBJ1-1; 7 nucleotides match TRBD1. Germline V lookup: CDR1 LGHNA, CDR2 YSLEER. The V segment lost 0 bases and the J segment 5 bases; nucleotides outside the gene matches: 6. The CDR3 is 15 amino acids. CDR3 sequence (DNA): TGCGCCAGCAGCCAAGATTTGGGCAGGGGGACTGAAGCTTTCTTT. Its protein product is CASSQDLGRGTEAFF.

This rearrangement joins TRBV7-9 to TRBJ2-5; 7 bases line up with TRBD2. The CDR3 contains 13 residues. Unmatched junction bases numbered 5, after V lost 5 bases and J lost 5 bases. CDR1 SEHNR and CDR2 FQNEAQ come from the germline V gene (reference sequence). The CDR3 reads CASSPSGIETQYF. The CDR3 region has the DNA TGTGCCAGCAGCCCTAGCGGAATTGAGACCCAGTACTTC.

This sequence joins TRBV5-4 and TRBJ1-4, with 7 bases matching TRBD1. Germline V gives CDR1 SGHNT, CDR2 YYREEE (reference sequence). The CDR3 runs to 14 residues. The V segment lost 4 bases and the J segment 2 bases; nucleotides outside the gene matches: 2. The CDR3 DNA sequence: TGTGCCAGCAGCGCGGGACAGACTAATGAAAAACTGTTTTTT. Its protein product is CASSAGQTNEKLFF.

There are a few counts of this clone. This rearrangement joins TRBV28 to TRBJ1-4; TRBD1 aligns across 10 bases. The CDR3 length is 14 residues. V lost 7 bases to trimming and J lost 5 bases; unmatched junction nucleotides: 4. The V gene's germline CDR1 is MDHEN and CDR2 SYDVKM. The CDR3, as DNA: TGTGCCAGCAAACGGGGACAGGGGAATGAAAAACTGTTTTTT. Residues: CASKRGQGNEKLFF. The full variable domain, with the rest looked up from reference TRBV28 and TRBJ1-4, is DVKVTQSSRYLVKRTGEKVFLECVQDMDHENMFWYRQDPGLGLRLIYFSYDVKMKEKGDIPEGYSVSREKKERFSLILESASTNQTSMYLCASKRGQGNEKLFFGSGTQLSVL.

The chain links TRBV28 to TRBJ1-2; 9 positions match TRBD1. CDR1 and CDR2 from the germline V gene are MDHEN and SYDVKM. This CDR3 comprises 18 residues. Trimming at V came to 3 bases and at J to 4 bases, leaving 15 bases not matched to a gene. This CDR3 reads CASSLYRTQGARLYGYTF. For the CDR3, the DNA is TGTGCCAGCAGTTTGTATCGCACACAGGGGGCGCGACTCTATGGCTACACCTTC.

The CDR3 loop reads CASSSQGAYNEQFF. The CDR3 nucleotides are TGTGCCAGCAGTTCACAGGGGGCGTACAATGAGCAGTTCTTC. V usage is TRBV6-5 and J usage is TRBJ2-1; 9 bases align to TRBD1. The V gene end was trimmed by 4 bases and the J gene end by 4 bases; junction bases not matched to a gene: 2. The CDR3 is 14 amino acids. Per germline, CDR1 MNHEY and CDR2 SVGAGI.

V is TRBV5-1 and J is TRBJ1-3, with D perhaps matching TRBD1 (6 bases). The CDR3 covers 14 residues. Trimming left V 1 base short and J 6 bases short, with 11 bases between. Germline CDR1 is SGHRS and CDR2 is YFSETQ. The CDR3 spells CASSLSGGENTIYF. CDR3 DNA: TGCGCCAGCAGCTTGTCTGGGGGCGAAAACACCATATATTTT.

Of note for this clone: One end of the junction does not line up with germline, which may come from a read error. This chain connects TRBV7-9 to TRBJ2-7; D remains unclear. This CDR3 contains 11 residues. Germline CDR1 reads SEHNR; CDR2 reads FQNEAQ (reference sequence). The CDR3, as DNA: TGTTCCAGCAACCAGGACTACGAGCAGTACTTC. Its protein product is CSSNQDYEQYF.

With regard to this clone: One end of the junction is discordant with germline, which a read error may explain. V gene TRBV7-9 combines with J gene TRBJ2-3; 7 nucleotides line up with TRBD2. The CDR3 contains 15 residues. Germline V CDR1 and CDR2: SEHNR, FQNEAQ (reference sequence). CDR3 coding DNA: TGTTCCAGCAGCTCCCGACTAGCCTTCCCAGATACGCAGTATTTT. Translated, it gives CSSSSRLAFPDTQYF.

The rearrangement links TRBV7-9 to TRBJ2-3, with 7 positions matching TRBD1. The germline V gene encodes CDR1 SEHNR and CDR2 FQNEAQ (reference sequence). V lost 3 bases and J lost 1; bases outside the gene matches: 7. The CDR3 contains 16 residues. The CDR3 DNA reads TGTGCCAGCAGCTTTATCGGACAGGACCGCACAGATACGCAGTATTTT. Encoded protein: CASSFIGQDRTDTQYF.